This T cell receptor beta chain stems from a study of cytomegalovirus exposure and HLA in healthy donors. Germline CDR1 SSHAT, CDR2 FNYEAQ (reference sequence). The length of the CDR3 is 16 residues. The sample holds one count of this clone. Its ends do not fully match the called genes, so a read error is possible. Repertoires were generated with immunoSEQ multiplex PCR, while TCRdb's copy carries only in-frame clones and drops some. Found here are 100,000 to 150,000 clones, roughly 87% of them singletons; the top ten hold 1% to 1.5%. This receptor was obtained from a woman aged 18-29 years in good health and CMV-seronegative. Sequencing input: PBMCs. This chain connects TRBV7-7 to TRBJ2-2; 8 bases match TRBD2. CDR3 nucleotide sequence: TGTGCTAGCAGCTTAGAGCGGGGGCAACTCACCGGGGAGCTGTTTTTT. Its translation: CASSLERGQLTGELFF.